This T cell receptor beta chain was sequenced for a study of cytomegalovirus exposure and HLA in healthy donors. CDR3 length: 15 amino acids. V gave up 1 base and J gave up 5 bases; unmatched junction bases: 5. The germline V gene encodes CDR1 MGHDK and CDR2 SYGVNS. On this clone itself: Antigen unknown.

Whole-study findings and limits: Researchers counted about 150 TCR beta chains as cytomegalovirus-associated.

PCR involved 60 Vbeta and 13 Jbeta primers. Clones were read by immunoSEQ multiplex PCR, and TCRdb kept only the in-frame ones, dropping some. Of more than 75,000 clones in the sample, 74% were seen once. This sequence originates from a man aged 35-49 years in good health and CMV-seropositive. The sample consisted of PBMCs. This rearrangement joins TRBV25-1 to TRBJ2-3, with 8 bases matching TRBD1. DNA for the CDR3: TGTGCCAGCAGTGAATCTTGGACAGGGATAGATACGCAGTATTTT. It specifies CASSESWTGIDTQYF. The variable domain in full, completed from reference TRBV25-1 and TRBJ2-3, reads EADIYQTPRYLVIGTGKKITLECSQTMGHDKMYWYQQDPGMELHLIHYSYGVNSTEKGDLSSESTVSRIRTEHFPLTLESARPSHTSQYLCASSESWTGIDTQYFGPGTRLTVL.